This T cell receptor beta chain comes out of a study of cytomegalovirus exposure and HLA in healthy donors. Germline CDR1 is SGDLS and CDR2 is YYNGEE. The CDR3 has 15 residues. The primer mix had 60 Vbeta and 13 Jbeta primers. Data came from immunoSEQ multiplex PCR; TCRdb stores just in-frame clones and leaves some out. There are more than 50,000 clones in the sample; 65% to 90% occur only once, and roughly a tenth lies in the top ten. This chain connects TRBV9 to TRBJ2-5; D might be TRBD2 (6 bases). Judging by the DNA end, TRBJ2-7 fits better; the J call may be wrong. This receptor was identified in a female donor in good health and CMV-seronegative. Sample: PBMCs. The CDR3: CASSVEAGYSYEQYF. CDR3 DNA sequence: TGTGCCAGCAGCGTAGAGGCGGGATACTCCTACGAGCAGTACTTC.